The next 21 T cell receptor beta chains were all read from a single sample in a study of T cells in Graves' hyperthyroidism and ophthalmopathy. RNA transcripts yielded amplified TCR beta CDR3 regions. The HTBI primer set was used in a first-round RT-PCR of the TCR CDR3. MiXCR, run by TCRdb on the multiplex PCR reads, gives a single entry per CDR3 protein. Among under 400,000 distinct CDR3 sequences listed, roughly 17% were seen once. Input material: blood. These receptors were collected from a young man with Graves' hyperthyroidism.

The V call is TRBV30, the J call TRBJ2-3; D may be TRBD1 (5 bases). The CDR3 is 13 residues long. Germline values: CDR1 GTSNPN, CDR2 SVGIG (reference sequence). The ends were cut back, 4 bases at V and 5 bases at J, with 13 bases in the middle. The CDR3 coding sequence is TGTGCCTGGACAGGGTTGGCAGGAGATACGCAGTATTTT. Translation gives CAWTGLAGDTQYF.

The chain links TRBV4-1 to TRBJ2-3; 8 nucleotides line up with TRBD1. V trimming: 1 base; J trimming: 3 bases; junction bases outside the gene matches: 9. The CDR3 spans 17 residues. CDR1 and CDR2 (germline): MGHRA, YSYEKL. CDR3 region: CASSQGPGQGVTDTQYF. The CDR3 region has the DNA TGCGCCAGCAGCCAAGGCCCCGGACAGGGAGTAACAGATACGCAGTATTTT.

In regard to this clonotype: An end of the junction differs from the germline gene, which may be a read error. The CDR3 loop is CASSLGGQGNTEGFF. Here the CDR3 DNA reads TGTGCCAGCAGCTTGGGGGGACAGGGGAACACTGAAGGTTTCTTT. This chain connects TRBV7-9 to TRBJ1-1; 10 nucleotides line up with TRBD1. The CDR3 contains 15 residues. Germline CDR1 is SEHNR and CDR2 is FQNEAQ (reference sequence).

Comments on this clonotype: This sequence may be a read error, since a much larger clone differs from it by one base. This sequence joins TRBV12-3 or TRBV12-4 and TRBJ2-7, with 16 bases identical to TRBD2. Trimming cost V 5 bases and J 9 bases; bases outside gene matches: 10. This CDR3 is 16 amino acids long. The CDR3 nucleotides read TGTGCCAGCAGTCTCAACCCGGGACTAGCGGGAGGGAGGCAGTACTTC. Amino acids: CASSLNPGLAGGRQYF.

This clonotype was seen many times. This CDR3 reads CASSSNDRVQGEQYF. CDR3 in DNA: TGTGCCAGCAGCTCAAATGACAGGGTTCAAGGCGAGCAGTACTTC. V and J are TRBV5-4 and TRBJ2-7, with 7 nucleotides matching TRBD1. The ends lost 3 bases at V and 6 bases at J; junction bases unmatched: 12. CDR1 and CDR2 (germline): SGHNT, YYREEE (reference sequence). This CDR3 has 15 residues. Drawing the rest from reference TRBV5-4 and TRBJ2-7, the complete variable domain is ETGVTQSPTHLIKTRGQQVTLRCSSQSGHNTVSWYQQALGQGPQFIFQYYREEENGRGNFPPRFSGLQFPNYSSELNVNALELDDSALYLCASSSNDRVQGEQYFGPGTRLTVT.

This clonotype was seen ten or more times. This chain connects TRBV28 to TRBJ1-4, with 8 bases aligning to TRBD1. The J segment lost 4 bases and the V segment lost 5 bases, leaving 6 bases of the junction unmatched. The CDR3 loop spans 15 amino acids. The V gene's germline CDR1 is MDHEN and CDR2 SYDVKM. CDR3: CASSHPTGVNEKLFF. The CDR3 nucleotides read TGTGCCAGCAGTCACCCGACAGGGGTTAATGAAAAACTGTTTTTT.

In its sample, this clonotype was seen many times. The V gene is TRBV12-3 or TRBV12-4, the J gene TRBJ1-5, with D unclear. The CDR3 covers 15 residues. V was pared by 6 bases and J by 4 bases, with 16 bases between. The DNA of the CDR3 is TGTGCCAGCAGCCGTGGGTCGGGCGGAAATCAGCCCCAGCATTTT. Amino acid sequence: CASSRGSGGNQPQHF.

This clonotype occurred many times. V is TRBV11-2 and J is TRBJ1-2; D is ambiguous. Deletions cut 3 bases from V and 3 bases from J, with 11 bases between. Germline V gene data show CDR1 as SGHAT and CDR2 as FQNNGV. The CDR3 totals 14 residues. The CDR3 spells CASSFQSRDYGYTF. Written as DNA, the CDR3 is TGTGCCAGCAGCTTCCAGTCGAGGGACTATGGCTACACCTTC.

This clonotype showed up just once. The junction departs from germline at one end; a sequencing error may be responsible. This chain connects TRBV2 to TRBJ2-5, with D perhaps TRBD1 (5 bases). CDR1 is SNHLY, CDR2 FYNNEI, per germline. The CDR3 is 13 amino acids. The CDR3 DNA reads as TGTGCCAGCAGGGCTGGGGCGCAAGAGACCCAGTGCTTC. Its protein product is CASRAGAQETQCF.

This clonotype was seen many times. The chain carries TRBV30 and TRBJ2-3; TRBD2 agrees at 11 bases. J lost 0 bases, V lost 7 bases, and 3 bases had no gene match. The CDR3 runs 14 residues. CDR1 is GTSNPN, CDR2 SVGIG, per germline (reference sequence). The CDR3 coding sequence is TGTGCCTCAAGACTAGCGGGAAGCACAGATACGCAGTATTTT. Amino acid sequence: CASRLAGSTDTQYF.

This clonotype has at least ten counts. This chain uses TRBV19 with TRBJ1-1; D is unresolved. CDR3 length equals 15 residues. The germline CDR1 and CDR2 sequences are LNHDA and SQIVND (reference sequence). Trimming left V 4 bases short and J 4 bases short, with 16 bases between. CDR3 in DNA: TGTGCCAGTAGTAAGGCGGTCTCCAGAGTCACTGAAGCTTTCTTT. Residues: CASSKAVSRVTEAFF.

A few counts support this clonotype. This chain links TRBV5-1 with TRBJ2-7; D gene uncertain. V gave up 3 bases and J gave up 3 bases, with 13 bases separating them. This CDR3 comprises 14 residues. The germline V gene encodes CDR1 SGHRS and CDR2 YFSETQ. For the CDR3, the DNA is TGCGCCAGCAGCTCCCGGGCCCAAGACTACGAGCAGTACTTC. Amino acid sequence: CASSSRAQDYEQYF.

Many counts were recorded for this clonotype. The CDR3: CASSPDELAGRDTQYF. Written as DNA, the CDR3 is TGTGCCAGCAGTCCCGATGAACTAGCGGGAAGAGATACGCAGTATTTT. This chain uses TRBV6-1 with TRBJ2-3; TRBD2 agrees at 10 bases. V lost 5 bases to trimming and J lost 5 bases; unmatched junction nucleotides: 10. This CDR3 has 16 residues. The germline gives CDR1 MNHNS, CDR2 SASEGT.

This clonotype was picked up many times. CDR3 nucleotides: TGTGCCAGCAGCTTAGGTCTGAACTCCTACAATGAGCAGTTCTTC. Translated, it gives CASSLGLNSYNEQFF. This chain connects TRBV11-2 to TRBJ2-1; D unclear. The V and J ends lost 1 base and 0 bases respectively, with 7 bases between them. There are 15 residues in the CDR3. Germline V lookup: CDR1 SGHAT, CDR2 FQNNGV.

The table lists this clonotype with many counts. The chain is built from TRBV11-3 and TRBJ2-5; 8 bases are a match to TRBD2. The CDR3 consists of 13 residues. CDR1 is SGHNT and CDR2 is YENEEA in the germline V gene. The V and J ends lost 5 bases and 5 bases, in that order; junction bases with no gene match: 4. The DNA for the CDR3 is TGTGCCAGCAGCCCGGGGGGGGTCGAGACCCAGTACTTC. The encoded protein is CASSPGGVETQYF.

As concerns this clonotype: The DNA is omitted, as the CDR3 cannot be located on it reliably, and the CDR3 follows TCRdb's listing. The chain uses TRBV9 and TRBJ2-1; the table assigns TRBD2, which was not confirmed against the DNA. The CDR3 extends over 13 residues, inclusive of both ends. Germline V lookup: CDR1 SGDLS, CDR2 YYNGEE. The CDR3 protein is CASSVGAGAPRFF.

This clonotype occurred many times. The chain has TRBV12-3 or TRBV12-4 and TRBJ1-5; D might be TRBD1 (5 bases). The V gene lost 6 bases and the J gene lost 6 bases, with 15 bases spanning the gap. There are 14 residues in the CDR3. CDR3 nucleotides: TGTGCCAGCAGCATCAGGGCCACAGGTCAGCCCCAGCATTTT. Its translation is CASSIRATGQPQHF.

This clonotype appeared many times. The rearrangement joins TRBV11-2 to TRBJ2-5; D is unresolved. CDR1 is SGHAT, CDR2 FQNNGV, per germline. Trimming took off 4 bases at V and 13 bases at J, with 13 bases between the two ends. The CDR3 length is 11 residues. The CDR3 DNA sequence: TGTGCCAGCAGCTCAGATGGGTATCGGTACTTC. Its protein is CASSSDGYRYF.

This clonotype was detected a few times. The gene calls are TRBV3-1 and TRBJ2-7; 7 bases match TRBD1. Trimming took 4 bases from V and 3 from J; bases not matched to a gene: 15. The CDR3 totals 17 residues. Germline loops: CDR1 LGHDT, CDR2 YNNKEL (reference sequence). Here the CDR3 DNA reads TGTGCCAGCAGCCCGTCCTTTGGTCGACAGGGCCTCTACGAGCAGTACTTC. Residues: CASSPSFGRQGLYEQYF.

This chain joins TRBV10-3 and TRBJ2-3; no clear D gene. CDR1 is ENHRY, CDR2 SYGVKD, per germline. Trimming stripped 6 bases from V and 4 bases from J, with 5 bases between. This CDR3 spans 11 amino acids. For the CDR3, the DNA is TGTGCCATCAGGGAATCAGATACGCAGTATTTT. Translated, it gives CAIRESDTQYF.

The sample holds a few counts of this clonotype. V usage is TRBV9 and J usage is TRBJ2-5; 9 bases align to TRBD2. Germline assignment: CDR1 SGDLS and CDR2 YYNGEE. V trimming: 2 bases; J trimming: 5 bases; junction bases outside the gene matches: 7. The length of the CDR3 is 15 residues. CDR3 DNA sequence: TGTGCCAGCAGCGTTCTAGCGGGAACGGGGGAGACCCAGTACTTC. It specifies CASSVLAGTGETQYF.